The sequence of this T cell receptor beta chain was determined in a study of OX40 agonist ivuxolimab in advanced cancers. The V gene's germline CDR1 is MNHEY and CDR2 SMNVEV (reference sequence). The length of the CDR3 is 15 residues. V shed 4 bases and J 3 bases; nucleotides not matched to a gene: 9. Method: immunoSEQ multiplex PCR; TCRdb's copy keeps in-frame clones and lacks some. The table has fewer than 70,000 clones, 80% to 95% seen once. This chain uses TRBV27 with TRBJ2-7; TRBD2 matches 7 bases. The starting material was CD4+ or CD8+ T cells sorted from blood, obtained in a trial of the OX40 agonist ivuxolimab. The sequence was obtained from an adult with an advanced solid tumor such as melanoma, head and neck, liver or kidney cancer. The CDR3 DNA sequence: TGTGCCAGCAGTTCCAGGGAGGGCCGGAGCTACGAGCAGTACTTC. It codes for CASSSREGRSYEQYF.